This is a list of T cell receptor beta chains from one sample in a study of T cells in Graves' hyperthyroidism and ophthalmopathy. From the multiplex PCR reads, TCRdb called clonotypes with MiXCR, one entry per CDR3 protein. The sample holds around 290,000 distinct CDR3 sequences; about 14% are singletons and the top ten take 7.8%. Sequenced sample: blood. The receptor source for this set is a woman aged 25-40 years with Graves' hyperthyroidism that later progressed to Graves' ophthalmopathy. CDR3s include the opening cysteine and the closing phenylalanine or tryptophan. Fields, in order: J gene, clone size, D gene, V gene, CDR3 DNA, CDR3 protein. D genes are given only for firm matches. Clone size is shown for a subset of rows, as once, few, many or a class of expanded clone.

j_gene: TRBJ2-5; abundance: few; d_gene: -; v_gene: TRBV6-1; CDR3nt: TGTGCCAGCAGTGAAGTGGACAGTAATTCGGAGACCCAGTACTTC; CDR3aa: CASSEVDSNSETQYF
j_gene: TRBJ2-7; abundance: many; d_gene: TRBD2; v_gene: TRBV7-3; CDR3nt: TGTGCCAGCAGCGACAAGCAGCGGGAGGCCTCCTACGAGCAGTACTTC; CDR3aa: CASSDKQREASYEQYF
j_gene: TRBJ2-5; abundance: -; d_gene: -; v_gene: TRBV5-1; CDR3nt: TGCGCCAGCAGCTTTGAGGGGGCGGAGGGAGAGACCCAGTACTTC; CDR3aa: CASSFEGAEGETQYF
j_gene: TRBJ1-6; abundance: many; d_gene: TRBD1; v_gene: TRBV12-3/TRBV12-4; CDR3nt: TGTGCCAGCAGTTTCATGGGAGGGACAGTAAATTCACCCCTCCACTTT; CDR3aa: CASSFMGGTVNSPLHF
j_gene: TRBJ2-2; abundance: many; d_gene: TRBD1; v_gene: TRBV20-1; CDR3nt: TGCAGTGCTAGTCCCGGACAGGGGGCGACCGGGGAGCTGTTTTTT; CDR3aa: CSASPGQGATGELFF
j_gene: TRBJ2-7; abundance: many; d_gene: TRBD2; v_gene: TRBV29-1; CDR3nt: TGCAGCGTTGCCGGCGGGAGACTCTACGAGCAGTACTTC; CDR3aa: CSVAGGRLYEQYF
j_gene: TRBJ2-1; abundance: many; d_gene: TRBD2; v_gene: TRBV7-9; CDR3nt: TGTGCCAGCAGATCAGGACTAGCGGGAGGGCCGTCCAATGAGCAGTTCTTC; CDR3aa: CASRSGLAGGPSNEQFF
j_gene: TRBJ2-2; abundance: -; d_gene: TRBD2; v_gene: TRBV5-1; CDR3nt: TGCGCCAGCAGGAGCGGGATCGGGGAGCTGTTTTTT; CDR3aa: CASRSGIGELFF
j_gene: TRBJ1-1; abundance: many; d_gene: -; v_gene: TRBV4-3; CDR3nt: TGCGCCAGCAGCCAAGTCTGGACAGCTGAAGCTTTCTTT; CDR3aa: CASSQVWTAEAFF
j_gene: TRBJ2-3; abundance: -; d_gene: -; v_gene: TRBV6-9; CDR3nt: TGTGCCAGCAGTTCGCAGGTTTTCGACACGCAGTATTTT; CDR3aa: CASSSQVFDTQYF
j_gene: TRBJ2-1; abundance: many; d_gene: TRBD2; v_gene: TRBV29-1; CDR3nt: TGCAGCGTCTCGGGACTAGCGGGAGAGAAGATCTACAATGAGCAGTTCTTC; CDR3aa: CSVSGLAGEKIYNEQFF
j_gene: TRBJ1-5; abundance: few; d_gene: -; v_gene: TRBV6-1; CDR3nt: TGTGCCAGCAGCCCATCGGATAGGGTCGGCAATCAGCCCCAGCATTTT; CDR3aa: CASSPSDRVGNQPQHF
j_gene: TRBJ1-1; abundance: many; d_gene: -; v_gene: TRBV5-1; CDR3nt: TGCGCCAGCAGCTTTCGGGGGGTGTCGACTGAAGCTTTCTTT; CDR3aa: CASSFRGVSTEAFF
j_gene: TRBJ2-7; abundance: few; d_gene: -; v_gene: TRBV19; CDR3nt: TGTGCCAGTAGTATGGTAGGCAGGGACCACGAGCAGTACTTC; CDR3aa: CASSMVGRDHEQYF
j_gene: TRBJ2-3; abundance: many; d_gene: -; v_gene: TRBV28; CDR3nt: TGTGCCAGCAGTTTGTACAGGGCGACAGATACGCAGTATTTT; CDR3aa: CASSLYRATDTQYF
j_gene: TRBJ2-2; abundance: many; d_gene: -; v_gene: TRBV27; CDR3nt: TGTGCCAGCAGTTTAGCGGGGACCACCGGGGAGCTGTTTTTT; CDR3aa: CASSLAGTTGELFF
j_gene: TRBJ1-5; abundance: -; d_gene: -; v_gene: TRBV4-1; CDR3nt: TGCGCCAGCAGCCAAGGAGACAGGAGCCCGAATCAGCCCCAGCATTTT; CDR3aa: CASSQGDRSPNQPQHF
j_gene: TRBJ2-5; abundance: few; d_gene: -; v_gene: TRBV5-6; CDR3nt: TGTGCCAGCAGCTTGGGAGGGGCTAGTGGGACCCAGTACTTC; CDR3aa: CASSLGGASGTQYF
j_gene: TRBJ2-2; abundance: few; d_gene: -; v_gene: TRBV19; CDR3nt: TGTGCCAGTAGTACAGGGATCACCGGGGAGCTGTTTTTT; CDR3aa: CASSTGITGELFF
j_gene: TRBJ1-2; abundance: many; d_gene: TRBD1; v_gene: TRBV20-1; CDR3nt: TGCAGTACTCCCGACAGGGGCTTCTATGGCTACACCTTC; CDR3aa: CSTPDRGFYGYTF
j_gene: TRBJ2-1; abundance: many; d_gene: -; v_gene: TRBV2; CDR3nt: TGTGCCAGGCAGAGCGGAACCATGAACAATGAGCAGTTCTTC; CDR3aa: CARQSGTMNNEQFF
j_gene: TRBJ2-7; abundance: many; d_gene: -; v_gene: TRBV13; CDR3nt: TGTGCCAGCAGCTTGGGCAGCAATTACGAGCAGTACTTC; CDR3aa: CASSLGSNYEQYF
j_gene: TRBJ2-7; abundance: many; d_gene: TRBD1; v_gene: TRBV4-1; CDR3nt: TGCGCCAGCAGCCAAGCGTCAGCAGGGGGCGAGCAGTACTTC; CDR3aa: CASSQASAGGEQYF
j_gene: TRBJ2-7; abundance: many; d_gene: -; v_gene: TRBV20-1; CDR3nt: TGCAGTGCTCGGTCGCCGTTGAGCTCCTACGAGCAGTACTTC; CDR3aa: CSARSPLSSYEQYF
j_gene: TRBJ2-2; abundance: few; d_gene: -; v_gene: TRBV24-1; CDR3nt: TGTGCCACCAGTGATTCCCCGACTCTTTACACCGGGGAGCTGTTTTTT; CDR3aa: CATSDSPTLYTGELFF
j_gene: TRBJ2-7; abundance: -; d_gene: TRBD2; v_gene: TRBV5-4; CDR3nt: TGTGCCAGCAGCTTGGACCTAGCGGGGCTATACGAGCAGTACTTC; CDR3aa: CASSLDLAGLYEQYF
j_gene: TRBJ2-2; abundance: many; d_gene: TRBD1; v_gene: TRBV7-2; CDR3nt: TGTGCCAGCAGAAGGAGGACAGGGGGTACCGGGGAGCTGTTTTTT; CDR3aa: CASRRRTGGTGELFF
j_gene: TRBJ1-3; abundance: few; d_gene: -; v_gene: TRBV10-3; CDR3nt: TGTGCCATTGGACAGTCTAGCTCTGGAAACACCATATATTTT; CDR3aa: CAIGQSSSGNTIYF
j_gene: TRBJ2-1; abundance: -; d_gene: TRBD2; v_gene: TRBV11-2; CDR3nt: TGTGCCAGCAGCCACTTGGGGGTCCTAGCGGGGACCTACAATGAGCAGTTCTTC; CDR3aa: CASSHLGVLAGTYNEQFF
j_gene: TRBJ2-5; abundance: many; d_gene: -; v_gene: TRBV2; CDR3nt: TGTGCCAGCAACTCGCTCGAGACCCAGTACTTC; CDR3aa: CASNSLETQYF
j_gene: TRBJ1-1; abundance: -; d_gene: TRBD1; v_gene: TRBV20-1; CDR3nt: TGCAGTGCCCCGGACAGGAAGAACACTGAAGCTTTCTTT; CDR3aa: CSAPDRKNTEAFF
j_gene: TRBJ2-3; abundance: many; d_gene: -; v_gene: TRBV20-1; CDR3nt: TGCAGTGCTAGAGTAGGGGCGTACGATACGCAGTATTTT; CDR3aa: CSARVGAYDTQYF
j_gene: TRBJ2-5; abundance: many; d_gene: -; v_gene: TRBV7-2; CDR3nt: TGTGCCAGCAGCTTAGCAGGGGGTGTCGAGACCCAGTACTTC; CDR3aa: CASSLAGGVETQYF
j_gene: TRBJ1-2; abundance: many; d_gene: -; v_gene: TRBV20-1; CDR3nt: TGCAGTGGACAGGCCCCTTATGGCTACACCTTC; CDR3aa: CSGQAPYGYTF
j_gene: TRBJ2-2; abundance: many; d_gene: -; v_gene: TRBV10-3; CDR3nt: TGTGCCATCAGTGATTTTGCCGGGGAGCTGTTTTTT; CDR3aa: CAISDFAGELFF
j_gene: TRBJ2-7; abundance: many; d_gene: -; v_gene: TRBV6-2/TRBV6-3; CDR3nt: TGTGCCAGCAGGGGCGGGGCGAGGAGCTCCTACGAGCAGTACTTC; CDR3aa: CASRGGARSSYEQYF
j_gene: TRBJ1-1; abundance: -; d_gene: TRBD1; v_gene: TRBV7-3; CDR3nt: TGTGCCAGCAGCCCAACCGGGACAGGGATGCTTAACACTGAAGCTTTCTTT; CDR3aa: CASSPTGTGMLNTEAFF
j_gene: TRBJ2-1; abundance: many; d_gene: TRBD2; v_gene: TRBV5-4; CDR3nt: TGTGCCAGCAGGGCGACTAGCCCGGCGTACAATGAGCAGTTCTTC; CDR3aa: CASRATSPAYNEQFF
j_gene: TRBJ2-1; abundance: -; d_gene: TRBD2; v_gene: TRBV20-1; CDR3nt: TGCAGTGCTTCGACTAGCGGGCGATCCTACAATGAGCAGTTCTTC; CDR3aa: CSASTSGRSYNEQFF
j_gene: TRBJ2-1; abundance: few; d_gene: TRBD2; v_gene: TRBV10-3; CDR3nt: TGTGCCACGGGGGGCGAACTAGCGGGGACTTCCTACAATGAGCAGTTCTTC; CDR3aa: CATGGELAGTSYNEQFF
j_gene: TRBJ1-6; abundance: -; d_gene: -; v_gene: TRBV29-1; CDR3nt: TGCAGCGTTGGTTTCACACCTAATTCACCCCTCCACTTT; CDR3aa: CSVGFTPNSPLHF
j_gene: TRBJ2-3; abundance: -; d_gene: -; v_gene: TRBV6-2/TRBV6-3; CDR3nt: TGTGCCAGCAGTTACGGGGTAGATACGCAGTATTTT; CDR3aa: CASSYGVDTQYF
j_gene: TRBJ2-7; abundance: many; d_gene: -; v_gene: TRBV28; CDR3nt: TGTGCCAGCAGTTCCCCCGCCTACGAGCAGTACTTC; CDR3aa: CASSSPAYEQYF
j_gene: TRBJ1-6; abundance: few; d_gene: -; v_gene: TRBV5-8; CDR3nt: TGTGCCAGCAGCTTGTCAACGGGGTCCCTGCTACCCCTCCACTTT; CDR3aa: CASSLSTGSLLPLHF
j_gene: TRBJ1-2; abundance: once; d_gene: TRBD1; v_gene: TRBV11-1; CDR3nt: TGTGCCAGCAGCCTCGGGACAGGGTTCTATGGCTACACCTTC; CDR3aa: CASSLGTGFYGYTF
j_gene: TRBJ2-5; abundance: many; d_gene: TRBD2; v_gene: TRBV5-5; CDR3nt: TGTGCCAGCAGCATTACCGGACTGCGGGGGGTAAAAGAGACCCAGTACTTC; CDR3aa: CASSITGLRGVKETQYF
j_gene: TRBJ2-6; abundance: -; d_gene: -; v_gene: TRBV28; CDR3nt: TGTGCCAGCAGTTTTCAGGGGGCCAACGTCCTGACTTTC; CDR3aa: CASSFQGANVLTF
j_gene: TRBJ2-3; abundance: many; d_gene: -; v_gene: TRBV18; CDR3nt: TGTGCCAGCTCACCGATAAGGTCTAGGGGGAAGGCGGATACGCAGTATTTT; CDR3aa: CASSPIRSRGKADTQYF
j_gene: TRBJ2-7; abundance: few; d_gene: -; v_gene: TRBV5-6; CDR3nt: TGTGCCAGCAGCTCGGTAGGAGGGGGCCCAGCCTACGAGCAGTACTTC; CDR3aa: CASSSVGGGPAYEQYF
j_gene: TRBJ2-1; abundance: many; d_gene: TRBD2; v_gene: TRBV6-2/TRBV6-3; CDR3nt: TGTGCCAGCAGTTACGGGACTAGCGGGAAGAATGAGCAGTTCTTC; CDR3aa: CASSYGTSGKNEQFF
j_gene: TRBJ2-7; abundance: -; d_gene: -; v_gene: TRBV6-2/TRBV6-3; CDR3nt: TGTGCCAGCAGTTACCGGGACGGAACCTACGAGCAGTACTTC; CDR3aa: CASSYRDGTYEQYF
j_gene: TRBJ2-3; abundance: many; d_gene: -; v_gene: TRBV20-1; CDR3nt: TGCAGTGCTAGGTGGGCCTCGCGGGGCACAGATACGCAGTATTTT; CDR3aa: CSARWASRGTDTQYF
j_gene: TRBJ2-1; abundance: many; d_gene: -; v_gene: TRBV5-1; CDR3nt: TGCGCCAGCAGCGTGATGGCAGGGGCCCGCTCCTACAATGAGCAGTTCTTC; CDR3aa: CASSVMAGARSYNEQFF
j_gene: TRBJ2-1; abundance: many; d_gene: TRBD2; v_gene: TRBV27; CDR3nt: TGTGCCAGCAGTTTATGGGCGGGGGATGAGCAGTTCTTC; CDR3aa: CASSLWAGDEQFF
j_gene: TRBJ2-1; abundance: -; d_gene: TRBD1; v_gene: TRBV28; CDR3nt: TGTGCCAGCAGTTCCTCGACAGGGGGCGCTTACAATGAGCAGTTCTTC; CDR3aa: CASSSSTGGAYNEQFF
j_gene: TRBJ1-4; abundance: many; d_gene: TRBD1; v_gene: TRBV18; CDR3nt: TGTGCCAGCTCACCATACAGGGGAAAGGAAAAACTGTTTTTT; CDR3aa: CASSPYRGKEKLFF
j_gene: TRBJ2-3; abundance: many; d_gene: TRBD2; v_gene: TRBV12-3/TRBV12-4; CDR3nt: TGTGCCAGCAGTTTCATCTCGCGCCGACTAGCGGGAGGGCAGGCAGATACGCAGTATTTT; CDR3aa: CASSFISRRLAGGQADTQYF
j_gene: TRBJ2-3; abundance: -; d_gene: TRBD2; v_gene: TRBV15; CDR3nt: TGTGCCACAGCCATAGCGGGAGAGAAAGATACGCAGTATTTT; CDR3aa: CATAIAGEKDTQYF
j_gene: TRBJ2-1; abundance: -; d_gene: TRBD2; v_gene: TRBV20-1; CDR3nt: TGCAGTGCCCGCTCCGGAGCGGGAGGGGCCTACAATGAGCAGTTCTTC; CDR3aa: CSARSGAGGAYNEQFF
j_gene: TRBJ2-7; abundance: many; d_gene: -; v_gene: TRBV12-3/TRBV12-4; CDR3nt: TGTGCCAGCAGTTTTGACAAGAGCTACGAGCAGTACTTC; CDR3aa: CASSFDKSYEQYF